This TCR beta chain was obtained from a study of PD-L1 blockade in urothelial cancer. Study in general: From about 2014, patients received atezolizumab, given as 1,200 mg intravenously every 3 weeks.

Time point here: peripheral blood 6 weeks after treatment start. TCRdb's table, derived via immunoSEQ multiplex PCR, lists solely in-frame clones and lacks some. The table records more than 95,000 clones, roughly 91% of them present only once. The TCR was taken from a man between 60 and 70 years old with urothelial cancer. The source material was PBMCs, sampled around atezolizumab (anti-PD-L1) treatment.

CDR3: CASSPPGTGGRHNEQFF. The CDR3 coding sequence is TGTGCCAGCAGCCCTCCTGGGACAGGGGGTCGACACAATGAGCAGTTCTTC. This rearrangement joins TRBV5-6 to TRBJ2-1; TRBD1 matches at 11 bases. CDR1 SGHDT and CDR2 YYEEEE come from the germline V gene. CDR3 length equals 17 residues. With 4 bases clipped from V and 5 bases from J, the junction kept 11 bases outside the gene matches.